This T cell receptor beta chain derives from a study of blood T cells in healthy people across ages. Points from the study as a whole: Aged donors had fewer naive CD4+ cells and lower diversity than long-lived donors.

Regarding this clonotype: What it binds is unknown.

V lost 5 bases to trimming and J lost 15 bases, with 14 bases between them. The CDR3 sequence is 11 residues long. Germline-derived CDR1 and CDR2 are MNHEY and SVGEGT. With each sample, at least 5 micrograms of total RNA were extracted. The use of a sample-barcoded 5' primer and a J-beta primer mix characterized a second PCR of about 6 to 12 cycles. Through a template-switch adaptor with 12 random nucleotides, each cDNA molecule received a tag. MiXCR was run by TCRdb on the 5' RACE reads, yielding one entry per CDR3 protein. The data contain fewer than 1.5 million distinct CDR3 sequences, about 43% of them seen just once; the ten biggest clones take up under 8%.

Input material: blood. This sequence was found in a woman between 18 and 29 years old in good health. The genes are TRBV6-2 or TRBV6-3 and TRBJ2-1; possible D gene TRBD1, 7 bases. DNA of the CDR3: TGTGCCAGCAGTCAACAGGGGACTCGGTTCTTC. Protein product: CASSQQGTRFF.